Below, one T cell receptor beta chain is given with its context. Its antigen is not yet known. Base qualities were left out, and no much larger clone turns up one base away. This sample was included in a study of beta chain features in type 1 diabetes (dated by TCRdb to the late 2010s). About the study as a whole: No differences in mean age, gender distribution, total cell number or subset yield were found between patients and healthy donors. A total of 85 million to 110 million sorted cells were examined across all samples, and RNA yield correlated strongly with the number of cells per subset. In the study, recently diagnosed type 1 diabetes patients and matched healthy donors were compared on the TCRB repertoires of their sorted circulating CD4+ T cell subsets. Regulatory and stem cell-like memory subsets were obtained from only 8 patients and about eight healthy donors, while naive and central memory subsets were obtained from all 30 or so donors. Broad study findings and their caveats: Because cDNA rather than genomic DNA was sequenced, highly expressing activated cells could have been over-represented, although no difference in activation and CD3 levels was found between groups. PCR might favor shorter templates, but patient and control samples were amplified and corrected together, so any skew would affect both groups equally. Naive, central memory and regulatory TCRB repertoires appeared more similar among patients than among healthy donors. At VDJ recombination sites, type 1 diabetes patients had fewer insertions and more deleted nucleotides, which implies abnormalities in thymic rearrangement. Because the HLA sub-analyses included only small numbers of individuals, any influence of HLA type on TCRB rearrangement was left unresolved. Type 1 diabetes patients showed a moderate but significant shortening of TCRB CDR3 length in all four CD4+ subsets.

Each donor gave one peripheral blood draw, approximately 120 mL on average, collected into heparinised tubes. Naive, central memory, regulatory and stem cell-like memory CD4+ T cells were sorted on a BD FACSAria II using a panel including CD45RO, CCR7, CD25, CD127, CD95 and CD27. Every sorted population had a purity above 98%. PBMCs were isolated immediately by Lymphoprep density gradient centrifugation and stained directly without culture. So that batch effects would be minimized, each experiment stained and sorted samples in pairs, pairing one healthy donor with one patient. Reading the germline V gene (reference sequence) gives CDR1 LNHDA and CDR2 SQIVND. Compared with germline, V lacks 6 bases and J lacks 1 base; bases without a gene match: 4. From its cysteine to its phenylalanine, the CDR3 spans 15 amino acids. The entry retains the CDR3 DNA only, 45 bases that are in frame from base 1. All of the isolated RNA was reverse transcribed with the High Capacity cDNA Reverse Transcription Kit, so expressed TCRB transcripts were sequenced. Naive, central memory and regulatory T cell samples underwent deep immunoSEQ sequencing, averaging roughly 3.5 million total reads per sample. Sorted cells were lysed in RLT buffer and RNA was extracted with DNase-treated RNeasy Micro or Mini kits, depending on cell number. Each cell subset was processed separately to prevent cross-contamination, with patient and healthy donor samples processed together. The immunoSEQ multiplex PCR was used to amplify TCRB sequences from cDNA, yielding 87-bp fragments that span the CDR3 region. The amplicons were sequenced using the Illumina HiSeq platform. The source study handled its data this way. PCR bias was computationally corrected using synthetic template baselines, reads within Hamming distance 2 were collapsed, and singletons that could not be merged were discarded. Reads were aligned against IMGT to assign V, D and J genes, CDR3 length and insertions or deletions at six rearrangement sites. Within each subset, clonotype counts were normalized to sorted cell number, after which true diversity and Gini coefficients were computed with the tcR R package. Repertoire sharing was quantified using the overlap coefficient calculated on TCRB nucleotide sequences. As a proxy for the pre-selection repertoire, out-of-frame TCRB sequences from naive cells were analyzed. In TCRdb, the immuneACCESS table is reduced to in-frame sequences with V and J assigned. These tables do not hold every clone; where another copy was compared, an unresolved V gene accounts for under half, and the others remain unexplained. V, J and clone size reflect that table, while D and trimming were determined from the DNA. A total of approximately 340,000 clones appear in this sample, approximately 16% of them only once. In total, the top ten clones hold approximately 0.02% of the sample.

The specimen was naive CD4+ T cells from blood. The sample's cell subset or site, from its label and the paper: true naive CD4+ T cells. The receptor's source is a young woman in good health. The rearranged segments are TRBV19 and TRBJ2-1, and TRBD2 matches 9 of the central bases. The CDR3 region: CASSSGLASYNEQFF. The DNA sequence is TGTGCCAGTAGCTCGGGACTAGCTTCCTACAATGAGCAGTTCTTC.